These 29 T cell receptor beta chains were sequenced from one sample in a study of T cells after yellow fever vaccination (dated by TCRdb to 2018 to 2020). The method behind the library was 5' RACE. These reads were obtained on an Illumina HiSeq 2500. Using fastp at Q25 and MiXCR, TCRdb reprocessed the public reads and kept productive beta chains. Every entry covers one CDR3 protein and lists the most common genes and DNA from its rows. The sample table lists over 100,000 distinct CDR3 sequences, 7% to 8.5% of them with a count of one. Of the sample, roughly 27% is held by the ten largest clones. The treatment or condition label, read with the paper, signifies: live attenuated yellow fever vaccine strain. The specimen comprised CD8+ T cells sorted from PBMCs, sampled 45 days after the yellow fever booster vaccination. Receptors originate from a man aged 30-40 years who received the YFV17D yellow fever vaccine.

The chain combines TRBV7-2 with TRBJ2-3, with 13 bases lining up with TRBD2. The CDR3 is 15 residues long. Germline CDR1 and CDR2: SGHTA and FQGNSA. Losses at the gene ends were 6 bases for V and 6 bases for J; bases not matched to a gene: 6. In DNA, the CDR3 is TGTGCCAGCAGTGTGACTAGCGGGGGGCTTGATACGCAGTATTTT. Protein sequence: CASSVTSGGLDTQYF.

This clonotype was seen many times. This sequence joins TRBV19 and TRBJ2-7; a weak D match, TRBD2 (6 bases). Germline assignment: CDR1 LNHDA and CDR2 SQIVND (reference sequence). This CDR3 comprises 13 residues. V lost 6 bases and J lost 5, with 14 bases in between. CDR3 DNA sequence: TGTGCCAGTAGCCGGAGGGCCGCCAACGAGCAGTACTTC. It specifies CASSRRAANEQYF.

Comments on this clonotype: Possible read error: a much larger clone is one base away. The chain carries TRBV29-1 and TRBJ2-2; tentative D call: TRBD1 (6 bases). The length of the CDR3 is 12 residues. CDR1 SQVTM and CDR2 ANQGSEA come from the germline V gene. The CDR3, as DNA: TGCAGCGCAGTTCTGGGGGCCGGGCAGCTGTTTTTT. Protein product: CSAVLGAGQLFF.

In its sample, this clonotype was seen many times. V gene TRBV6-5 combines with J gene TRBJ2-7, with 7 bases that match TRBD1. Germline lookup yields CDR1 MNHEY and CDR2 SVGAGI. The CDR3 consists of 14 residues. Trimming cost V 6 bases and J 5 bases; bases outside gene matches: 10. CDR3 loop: CASSQQGTWNEQYF. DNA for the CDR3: TGTGCCAGCAGCCAACAGGGGACATGGAACGAGCAGTACTTC.

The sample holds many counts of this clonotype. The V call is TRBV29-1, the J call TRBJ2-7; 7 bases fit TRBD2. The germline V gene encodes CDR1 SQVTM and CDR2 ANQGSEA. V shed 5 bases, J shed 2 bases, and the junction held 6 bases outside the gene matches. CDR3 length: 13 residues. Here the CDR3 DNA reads TGCAGCGTTCTCGGGACTATCGCCTACGAGCAGTACTTC. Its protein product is CSVLGTIAYEQYF.

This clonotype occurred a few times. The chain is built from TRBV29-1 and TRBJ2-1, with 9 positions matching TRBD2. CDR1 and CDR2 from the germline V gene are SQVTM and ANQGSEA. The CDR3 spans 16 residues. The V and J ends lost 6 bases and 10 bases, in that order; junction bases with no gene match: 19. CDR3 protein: CSVFSGGRAPHVEQFF. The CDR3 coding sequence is TGCAGCGTATTCTCAGGCGGGAGGGCCCCCCATGTGGAGCAGTTCTTC.

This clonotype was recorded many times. The CDR3 nucleotides are TGCGCCAGCAGCCGCTACACGGATGGTACTGAAGCTTTCTTT. Encoded protein: CASSRYTDGTEAFF. The chain joins TRBV4-3 to TRBJ1-1, with D unclear. The CDR3 runs to 14 residues. Germline CDR1 reads LGHNA; CDR2 reads YSLEER. Between the trimmed V and J ends, which lost 4 bases and 5 bases, there was a span of 14 bases.

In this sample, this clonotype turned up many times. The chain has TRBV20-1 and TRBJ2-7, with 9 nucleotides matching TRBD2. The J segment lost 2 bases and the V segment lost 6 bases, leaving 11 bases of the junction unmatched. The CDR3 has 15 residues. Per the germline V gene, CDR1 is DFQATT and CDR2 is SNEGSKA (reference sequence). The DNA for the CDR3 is TGCAGTGCCACCCCTTTGCGGGAGGGGCCCTACGAGCAGTACTTC. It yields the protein CSATPLREGPYEQYF.

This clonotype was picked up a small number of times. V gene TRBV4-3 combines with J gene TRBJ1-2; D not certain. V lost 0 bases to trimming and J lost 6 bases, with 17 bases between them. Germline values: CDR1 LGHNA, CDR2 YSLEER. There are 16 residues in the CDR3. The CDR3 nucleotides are TGCGCCAGCAGCCAAGATATTGCAGGAGCTTTGGATGGCTACACCTTC. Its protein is CASSQDIAGALDGYTF.

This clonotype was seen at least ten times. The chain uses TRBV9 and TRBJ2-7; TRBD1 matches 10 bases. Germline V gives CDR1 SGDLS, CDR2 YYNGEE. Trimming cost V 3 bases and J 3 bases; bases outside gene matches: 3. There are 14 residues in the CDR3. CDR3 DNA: TGTGCCAGCAGCGGACAGGGGGCTCGCTACGAGCAGTACTTC. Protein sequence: CASSGQGARYEQYF.

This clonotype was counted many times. CDR3 nucleotides: TGTGCCAGCAGCTTAGATGACGCAAACTCCTACGAGCAGTACTTC. Protein sequence: CASSLDDANSYEQYF. V gene TRBV7-6 combines with J gene TRBJ2-7; D is unclear. There are 15 residues in the CDR3. Per the germline V gene, CDR1 is SGHVS and CDR2 is FNYEAQ. V was clipped by 1 base and J by 0 bases, with 10 bases between them. The full variable domain, with the rest looked up from reference TRBV7-6 and TRBJ2-7, is GAGVSQSPRYKVTKRGQDVALRCDPISGHVSLYWYRQALGQGPEFLTYFNYEAQQDKSGLPNDRFSAERPEGSISTLTIQRTEQRDSAMYRCASSLDDANSYEQYFGPGTRLTVT.

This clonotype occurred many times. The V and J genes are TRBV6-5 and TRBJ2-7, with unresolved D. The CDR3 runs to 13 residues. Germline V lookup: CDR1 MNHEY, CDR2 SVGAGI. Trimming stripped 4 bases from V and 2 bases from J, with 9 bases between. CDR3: CASSFTETYEQYF. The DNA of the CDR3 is TGTGCCAGCAGTTTCACAGAAACCTACGAGCAGTACTTC.

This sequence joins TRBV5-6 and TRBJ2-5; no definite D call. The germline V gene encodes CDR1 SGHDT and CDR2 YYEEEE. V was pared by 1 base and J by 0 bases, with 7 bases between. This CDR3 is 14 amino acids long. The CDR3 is CASSLWLYQETQYF. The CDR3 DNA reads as TGTGCCAGCAGCTTGTGGCTCTACCAAGAGACCCAGTACTTC.

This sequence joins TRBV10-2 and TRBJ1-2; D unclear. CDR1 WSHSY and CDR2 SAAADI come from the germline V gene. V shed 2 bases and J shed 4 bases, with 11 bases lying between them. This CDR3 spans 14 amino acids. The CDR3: CASSESHAGYGYTF. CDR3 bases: TGCGCCAGCAGTGAGAGTCACGCGGGCTATGGCTACACCTTC.

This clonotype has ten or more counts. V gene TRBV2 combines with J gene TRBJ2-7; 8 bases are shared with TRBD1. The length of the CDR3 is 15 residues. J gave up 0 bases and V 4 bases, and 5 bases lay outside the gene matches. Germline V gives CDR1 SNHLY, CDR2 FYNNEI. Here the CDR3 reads CASSGNRGSSYEQYF. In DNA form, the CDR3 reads TGTGCCAGCAGTGGGAACAGGGGGAGCTCCTACGAGCAGTACTTC.

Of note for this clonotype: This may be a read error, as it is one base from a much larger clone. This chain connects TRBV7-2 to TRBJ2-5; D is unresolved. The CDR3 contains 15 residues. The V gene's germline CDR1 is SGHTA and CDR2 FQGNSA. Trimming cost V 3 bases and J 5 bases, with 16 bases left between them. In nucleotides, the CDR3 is TGTGCCAGCAGCTTCAACCCGTTGGTAGATGAGACCCAGTACTTC. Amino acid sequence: CASSFNPLVDETQYF.

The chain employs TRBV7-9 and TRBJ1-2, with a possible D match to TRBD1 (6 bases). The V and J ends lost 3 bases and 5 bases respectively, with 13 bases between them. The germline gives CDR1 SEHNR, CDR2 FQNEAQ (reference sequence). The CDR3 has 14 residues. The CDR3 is CASSLTGTGYGYTF. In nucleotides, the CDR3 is TGTGCCAGCAGCTTGACAGGAACAGGGTATGGCTACACCTTC.

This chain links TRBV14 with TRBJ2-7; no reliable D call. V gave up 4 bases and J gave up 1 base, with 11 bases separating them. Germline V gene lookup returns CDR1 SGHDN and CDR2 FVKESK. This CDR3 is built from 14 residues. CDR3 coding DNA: TGTGCCAGCAGCCTCGTGGGTGGGTCCTACGAGCAGTACTTC. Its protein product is CASSLVGGSYEQYF.

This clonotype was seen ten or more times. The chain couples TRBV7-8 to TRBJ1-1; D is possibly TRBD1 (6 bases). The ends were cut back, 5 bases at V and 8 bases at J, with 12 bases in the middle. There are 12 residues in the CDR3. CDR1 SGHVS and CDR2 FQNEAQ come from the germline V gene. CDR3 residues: CASSPTGTEAFF. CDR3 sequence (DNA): TGTGCCAGCAGCCCAACTGGGACAGAAGCTTTCTTT.

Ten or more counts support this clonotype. The CDR3 reads CASSLGQGGYGYTF. DNA for the CDR3: TGTGCCAGCAGTTTGGGACAGGGCGGCTATGGCTACACCTTC. The gene calls are TRBV12-3 or TRBV12-4 and TRBJ1-2; TRBD1 agrees at 9 bases. V trimming: 3 bases; J trimming: 4 bases; junction bases outside the gene matches: 3. The CDR3 has 14 amino acids.

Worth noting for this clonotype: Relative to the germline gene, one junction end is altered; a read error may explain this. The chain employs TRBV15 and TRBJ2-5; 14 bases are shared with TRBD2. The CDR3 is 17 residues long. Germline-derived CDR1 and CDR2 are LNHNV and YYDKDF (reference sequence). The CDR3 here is CTTSSGLAGAMEETQYF. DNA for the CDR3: TGTACCACCAGCTCGGGACTAGCGGGAGCGATGGAAGAGACCCAGTACTTC.

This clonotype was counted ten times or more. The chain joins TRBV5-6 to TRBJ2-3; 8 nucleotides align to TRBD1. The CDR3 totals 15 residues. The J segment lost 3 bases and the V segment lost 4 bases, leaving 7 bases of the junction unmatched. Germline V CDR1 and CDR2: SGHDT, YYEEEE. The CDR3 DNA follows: TGTGCCAGCAGCGTGGACAGGGCGGGTACAGATACGCAGTATTTT. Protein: CASSVDRAGTDTQYF.

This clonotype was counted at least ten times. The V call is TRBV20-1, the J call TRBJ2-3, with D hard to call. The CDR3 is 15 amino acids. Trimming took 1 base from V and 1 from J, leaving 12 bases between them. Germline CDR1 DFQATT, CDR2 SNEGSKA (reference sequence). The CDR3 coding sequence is TGCAGTGCTAGAGGTACCCCCGGTCGCACAGATACGCAGTATTTT. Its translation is CSARGTPGRTDTQYF.

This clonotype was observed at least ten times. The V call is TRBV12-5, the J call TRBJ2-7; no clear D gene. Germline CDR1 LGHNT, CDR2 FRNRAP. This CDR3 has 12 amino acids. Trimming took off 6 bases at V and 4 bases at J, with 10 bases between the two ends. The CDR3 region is CASGPSKYEQYF. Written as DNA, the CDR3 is TGTGCTAGTGGGCCCAGCAAGTACGAGCAGTACTTC.

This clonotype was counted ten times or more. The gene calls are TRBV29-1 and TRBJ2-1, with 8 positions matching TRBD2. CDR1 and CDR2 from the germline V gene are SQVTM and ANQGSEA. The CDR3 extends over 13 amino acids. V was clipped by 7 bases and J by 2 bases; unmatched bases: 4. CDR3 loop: CSATSGTYNEQFF. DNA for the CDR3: TGCAGCGCAACTAGCGGAACCTACAATGAGCAGTTCTTC.

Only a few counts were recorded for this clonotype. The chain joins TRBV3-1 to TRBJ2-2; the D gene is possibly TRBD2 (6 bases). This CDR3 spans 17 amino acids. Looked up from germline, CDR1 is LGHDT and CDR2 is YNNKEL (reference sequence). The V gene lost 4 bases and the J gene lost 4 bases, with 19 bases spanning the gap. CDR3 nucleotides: TGTGCCAGCAGCCGAACTGGGGGGAGCGTCGGCACCGGGGAGCTGTTTTTT. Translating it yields CASSRTGGSVGTGELFF.

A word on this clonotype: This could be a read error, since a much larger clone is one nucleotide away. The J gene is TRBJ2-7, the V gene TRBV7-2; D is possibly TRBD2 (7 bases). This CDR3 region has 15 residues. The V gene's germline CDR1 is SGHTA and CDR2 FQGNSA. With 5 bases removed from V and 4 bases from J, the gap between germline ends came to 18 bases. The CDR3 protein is CASSPADSGIYEQYF. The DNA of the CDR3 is TGTGCCAGCAGCCCGGCGGACAGCGGGATTTACGAGCAGTACTTC.

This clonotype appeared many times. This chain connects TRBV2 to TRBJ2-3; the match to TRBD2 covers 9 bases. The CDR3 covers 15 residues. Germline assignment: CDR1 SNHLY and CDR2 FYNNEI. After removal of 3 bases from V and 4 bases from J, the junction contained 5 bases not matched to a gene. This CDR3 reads CASSDGGRAPDTQYF. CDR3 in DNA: TGTGCCAGCAGTGATGGCGGGAGGGCCCCAGATACGCAGTATTTT.

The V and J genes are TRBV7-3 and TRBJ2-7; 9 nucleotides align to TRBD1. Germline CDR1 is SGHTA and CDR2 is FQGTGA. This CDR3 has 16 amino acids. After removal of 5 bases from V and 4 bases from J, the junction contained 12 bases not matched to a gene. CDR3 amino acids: CASSREEGQGPYEQYF. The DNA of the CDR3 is TGTGCCAGCAGCCGGGAGGAGGGACAGGGTCCTTACGAGCAGTACTTC.